This TCR beta chain was observed in a study of blood T cell repertoires in COVID-19. On the study more broadly: Acute and convalescent COVID-19 specimens originated in the United States, Italy and Spain. Sources were T cells, B-cell-depleted T cells, or PBMCs; the material itself was cDNA or gDNA.

In the source study's methods: Nucleated cell number was recorded as an estimate derived from reference gene primer amplification. Profiling relied on immunoSEQ multiplex PCR, and the TCRdb table lists in-frame clones only, not all of them. For V, J and clone size, that table is used; D and trimming come from the DNA. The sample includes about 140,000 clones, over 75% of them seen just once. CDR3 length: 12 amino acids. Trimming took 11 bases from V and 6 from J; bases not matched to a gene: 8. Germline V gene data show CDR1 as MNHEY and CDR2 as SVGAGI. Material: peripheral blood. The chain has TRBV6-5 and TRBJ1-1, with 8 bases fitting TRBD1. The clonotype was recovered from a human donor in a cohort sampled during active COVID-19. CDR3 sequence (DNA): TGTGCCCTAGAGGACAGGGTGGCTGAAGCTTTCTTT. Translated: CALEDRVAEAFF.